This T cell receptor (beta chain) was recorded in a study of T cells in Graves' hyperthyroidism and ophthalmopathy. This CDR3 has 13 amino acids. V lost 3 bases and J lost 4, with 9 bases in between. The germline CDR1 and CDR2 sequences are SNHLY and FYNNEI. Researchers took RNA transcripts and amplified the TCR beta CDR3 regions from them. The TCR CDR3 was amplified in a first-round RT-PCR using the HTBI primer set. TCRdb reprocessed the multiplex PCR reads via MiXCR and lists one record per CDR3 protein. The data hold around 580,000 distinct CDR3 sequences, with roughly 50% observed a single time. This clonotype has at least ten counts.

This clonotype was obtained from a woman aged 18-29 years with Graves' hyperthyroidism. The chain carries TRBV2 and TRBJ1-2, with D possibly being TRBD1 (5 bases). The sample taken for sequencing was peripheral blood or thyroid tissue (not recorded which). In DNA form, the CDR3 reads TGTGCCAGCAGTGAGGGGGGTCCCTATGGCTACACCTTC. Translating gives CASSEGGPYGYTF.